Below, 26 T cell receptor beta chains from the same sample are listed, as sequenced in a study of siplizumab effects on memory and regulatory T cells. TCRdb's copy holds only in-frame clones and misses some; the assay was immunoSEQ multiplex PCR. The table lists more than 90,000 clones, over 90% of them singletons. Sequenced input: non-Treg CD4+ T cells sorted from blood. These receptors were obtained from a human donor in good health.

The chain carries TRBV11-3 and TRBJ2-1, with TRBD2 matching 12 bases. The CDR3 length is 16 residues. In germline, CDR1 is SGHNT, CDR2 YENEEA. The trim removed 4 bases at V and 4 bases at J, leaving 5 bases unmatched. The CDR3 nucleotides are TGTGCCAGCAGCTCCAGACTAGCGGGAGTTTACAATGAGCAGTTCTTC. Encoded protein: CASSSRLAGVYNEQFF.

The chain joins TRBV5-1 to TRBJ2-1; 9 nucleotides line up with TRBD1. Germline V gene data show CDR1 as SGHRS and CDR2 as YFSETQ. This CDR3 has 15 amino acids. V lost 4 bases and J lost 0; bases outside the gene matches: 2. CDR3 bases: TGCGCCAGCAGCACGGGACAGGGCTCCTACAATGAGCAGTTCTTC. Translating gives CASSTGQGSYNEQFF.

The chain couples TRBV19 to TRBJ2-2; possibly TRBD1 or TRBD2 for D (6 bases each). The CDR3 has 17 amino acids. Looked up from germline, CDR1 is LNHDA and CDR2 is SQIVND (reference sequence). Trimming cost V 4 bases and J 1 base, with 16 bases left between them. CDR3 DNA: TGTGCCAGTAGTAGGCCACAGGGACTCCTGAACACCGGGGAGCTGTTTTTT. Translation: CASSRPQGLLNTGELFF.

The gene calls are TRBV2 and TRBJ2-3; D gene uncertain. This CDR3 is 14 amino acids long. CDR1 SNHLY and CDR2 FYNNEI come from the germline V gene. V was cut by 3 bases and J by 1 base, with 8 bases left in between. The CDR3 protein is CASSEWQGTDTQYF. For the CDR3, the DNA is TGTGCCAGCAGTGAGTGGCAGGGCACAGATACGCAGTATTTT.

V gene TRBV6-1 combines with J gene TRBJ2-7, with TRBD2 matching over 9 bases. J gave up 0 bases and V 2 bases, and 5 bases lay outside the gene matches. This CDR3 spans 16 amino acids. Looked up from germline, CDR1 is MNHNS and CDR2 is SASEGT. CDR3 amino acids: CASSEFVSGSSYEQYF. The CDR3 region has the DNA TGTGCCAGCAGTGAATTTGTTAGCGGGAGCTCCTACGAGCAGTACTTC.

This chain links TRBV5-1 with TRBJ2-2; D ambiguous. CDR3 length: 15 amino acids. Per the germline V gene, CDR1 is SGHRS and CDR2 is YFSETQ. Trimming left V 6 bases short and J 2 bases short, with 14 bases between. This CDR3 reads CASTTLATNTGELFF. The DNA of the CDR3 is TGCGCCAGCACTACTCTTGCGACTAACACCGGGGAGCTGTTTTTT.

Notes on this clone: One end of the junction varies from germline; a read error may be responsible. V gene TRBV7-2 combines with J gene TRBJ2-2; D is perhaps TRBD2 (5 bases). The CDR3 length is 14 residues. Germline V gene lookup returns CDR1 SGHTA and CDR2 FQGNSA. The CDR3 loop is CATSLVRRVGELFF. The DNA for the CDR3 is TGTGCCACCAGCTTAGTTCGGCGGGTGGGGGAGCTGTTTTTT.

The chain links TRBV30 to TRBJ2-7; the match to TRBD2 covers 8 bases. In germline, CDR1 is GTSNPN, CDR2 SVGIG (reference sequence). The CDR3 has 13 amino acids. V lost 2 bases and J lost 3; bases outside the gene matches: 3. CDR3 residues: CAWSSGSVYEQYF. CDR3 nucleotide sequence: TGTGCCTGGAGTAGCGGGAGTGTCTACGAGCAGTACTTC.

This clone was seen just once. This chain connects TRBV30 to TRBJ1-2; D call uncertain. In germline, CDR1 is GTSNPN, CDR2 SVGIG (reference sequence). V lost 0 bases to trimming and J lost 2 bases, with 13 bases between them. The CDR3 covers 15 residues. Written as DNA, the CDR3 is TGTGCCTGGAGTGTACTGCGACTGCAGAACTATGGCTACACCTTC. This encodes CAWSVLRLQNYGYTF.

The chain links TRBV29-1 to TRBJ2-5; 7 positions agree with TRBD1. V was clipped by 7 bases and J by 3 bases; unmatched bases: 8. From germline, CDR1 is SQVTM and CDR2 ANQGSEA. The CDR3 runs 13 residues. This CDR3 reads CSALRDSKETQYF. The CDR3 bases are TGCAGCGCCCTAAGGGACAGCAAAGAGACCCAGTACTTC.

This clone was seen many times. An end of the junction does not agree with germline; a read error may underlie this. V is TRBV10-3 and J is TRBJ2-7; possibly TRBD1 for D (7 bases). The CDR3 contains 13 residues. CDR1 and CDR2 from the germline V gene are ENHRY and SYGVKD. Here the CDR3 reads CAINEARGVEQYF. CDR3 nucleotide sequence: TGTGCCATCAATGAGGCCAGGGGGGTCGAGCAGTACTTC.

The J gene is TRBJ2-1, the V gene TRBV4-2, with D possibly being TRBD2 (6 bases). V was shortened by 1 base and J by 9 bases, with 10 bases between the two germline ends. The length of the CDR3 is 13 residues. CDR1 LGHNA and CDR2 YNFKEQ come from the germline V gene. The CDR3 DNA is TGTGCCAGCAGCCAAGGGGAGGCGGGTGAGCAGTTCTTC. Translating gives CASSQGEAGEQFF.

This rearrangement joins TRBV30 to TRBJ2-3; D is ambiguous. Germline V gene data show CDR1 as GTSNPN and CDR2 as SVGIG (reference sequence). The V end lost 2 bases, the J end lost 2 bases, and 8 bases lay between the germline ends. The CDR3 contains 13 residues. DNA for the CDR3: TGTGCCTGGAGTATACATTTCACAGATACGCAGTATTTT. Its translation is CAWSIHFTDTQYF. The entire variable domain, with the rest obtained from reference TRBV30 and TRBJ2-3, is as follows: SQTIHQWPATLVQPVGSPLSLECTVEGTSNPNLYWYRQAAGRGLQLLFYSVGIGQISSEVPQNLSASRPQDRQFILSSKKLLLSDSGFYLCAWSIHFTDTQYFGPGTRLTVL.

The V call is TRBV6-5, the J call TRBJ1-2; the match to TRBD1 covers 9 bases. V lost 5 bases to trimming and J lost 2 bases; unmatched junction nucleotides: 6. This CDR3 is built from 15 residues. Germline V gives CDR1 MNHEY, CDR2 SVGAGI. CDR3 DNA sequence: TGTGCCAGCAGTACAAACAGGGGGCCCAACTATGGCTACACCTTC. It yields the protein CASSTNRGPNYGYTF.

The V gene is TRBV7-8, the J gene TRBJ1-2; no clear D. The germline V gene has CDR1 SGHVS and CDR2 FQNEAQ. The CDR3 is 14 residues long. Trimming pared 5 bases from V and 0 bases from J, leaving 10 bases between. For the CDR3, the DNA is TGTGCCAGCAGCCCACGACCCCCTAACTATGGCTACACCTTC. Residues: CASSPRPPNYGYTF.

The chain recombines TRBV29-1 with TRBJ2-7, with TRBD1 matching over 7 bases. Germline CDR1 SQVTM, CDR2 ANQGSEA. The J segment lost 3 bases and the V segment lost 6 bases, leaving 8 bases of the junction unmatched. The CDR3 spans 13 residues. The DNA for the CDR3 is TGCAGCGTCGTACAGGGGAATGGCTACGAGCAGTACTTC. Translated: CSVVQGNGYEQYF.

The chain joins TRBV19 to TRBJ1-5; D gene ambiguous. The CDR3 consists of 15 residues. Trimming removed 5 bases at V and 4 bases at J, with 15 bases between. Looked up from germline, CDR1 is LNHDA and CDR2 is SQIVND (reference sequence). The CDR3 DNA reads TGTGCCAGTAGTGGCCGACGAGGCATTAATCAGCCCCAGCATTTT. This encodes CASSGRRGINQPQHF.

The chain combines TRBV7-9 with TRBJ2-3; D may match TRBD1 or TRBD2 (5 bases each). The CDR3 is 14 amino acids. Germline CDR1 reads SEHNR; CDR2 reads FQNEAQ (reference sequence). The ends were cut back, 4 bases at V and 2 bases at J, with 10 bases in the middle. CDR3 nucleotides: TGTGCCAGCAGCTGGGACGGACTCACAGATACGCAGTATTTT. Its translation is CASSWDGLTDTQYF.

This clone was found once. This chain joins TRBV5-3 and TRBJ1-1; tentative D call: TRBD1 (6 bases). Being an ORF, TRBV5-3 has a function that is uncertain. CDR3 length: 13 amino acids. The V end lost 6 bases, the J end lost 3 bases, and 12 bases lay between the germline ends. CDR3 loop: CARKYRVDTEAFF. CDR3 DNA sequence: TGTGCCAGAAAATACAGGGTGGACACTGAAGCTTTCTTT.

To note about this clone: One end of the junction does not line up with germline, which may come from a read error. As DNA, the CDR3 is TGTGCTAGCAGCTTAGTAGCCGGGTTGAACACCGGGGAGCTGTTTTTT. Translation: CASSLVAGLNTGELFF. The V and J genes are TRBV7-7 and TRBJ2-2; unclear D gene. CDR3 length equals 16 residues. Germline-derived CDR1 and CDR2 are SSHAT and FNYEAQ (reference sequence).

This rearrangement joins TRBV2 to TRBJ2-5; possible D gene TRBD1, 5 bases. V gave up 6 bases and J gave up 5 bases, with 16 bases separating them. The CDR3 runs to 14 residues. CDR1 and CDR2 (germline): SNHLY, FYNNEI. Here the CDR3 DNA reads TGTGCCAGCAGGCTGCCCGGCCAGGGTGAGACCCAGTACTTC. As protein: CASRLPGQGETQYF.

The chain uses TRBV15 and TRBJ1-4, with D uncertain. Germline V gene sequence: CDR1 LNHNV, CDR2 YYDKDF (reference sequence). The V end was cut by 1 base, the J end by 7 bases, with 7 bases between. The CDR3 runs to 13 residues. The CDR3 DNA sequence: TGTGCCACCAGCAGAGGGTCGAGTGAAAAACTGTTTTTT. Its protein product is CATSRGSSEKLFF. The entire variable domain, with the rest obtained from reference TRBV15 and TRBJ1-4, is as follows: DAMVIQNPRYQVTQFGKPVTLSCSQTLNHNVMYWYQQKSSQAPKLLFHYYDKDFNNEADTPDNFQSRRPNTSFCFLDIRSPGLGDTAMYLCATSRGSSEKLFFGSGTQLSVL.

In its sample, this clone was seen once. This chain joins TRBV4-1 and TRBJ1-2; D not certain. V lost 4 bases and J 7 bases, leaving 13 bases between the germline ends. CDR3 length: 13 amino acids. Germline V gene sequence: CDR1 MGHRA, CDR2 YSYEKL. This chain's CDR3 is CASSRARPGGYTF. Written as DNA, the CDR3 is TGCGCCAGCAGCCGTGCCAGGCCCGGTGGCTACACCTTC.

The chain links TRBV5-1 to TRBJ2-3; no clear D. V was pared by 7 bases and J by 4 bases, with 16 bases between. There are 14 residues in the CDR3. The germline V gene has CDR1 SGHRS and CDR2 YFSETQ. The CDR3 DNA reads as TGCGCCAGCGCCGTAGGGCCAGGAGCAGATACGCAGTATTTT. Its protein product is CASAVGPGADTQYF. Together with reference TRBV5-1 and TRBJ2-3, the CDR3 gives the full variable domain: KAGVTQTPRYLIKTRGQQVTLSCSPISGHRSVSWYQQTPGQGLQFLFEYFSETQRNKGNFPGRFSGRQFSNSRSEMNVSTLELGDSALYLCASAVGPGADTQYFGPGTRLTVL.

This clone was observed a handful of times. CDR3 residues: CASSLAWTGAFGGYTF. In DNA, the CDR3 is TGTGCCAGCAGCTTAGCTTGGACAGGGGCTTTCGGTGGCTACACCTTC. The chain joins TRBV7-9 to TRBJ1-2; 9 nucleotides align to TRBD1. V shed 0 bases, J shed 7 bases, and the junction held 9 bases outside the gene matches. Germline V gives CDR1 SEHNR, CDR2 FQNEAQ (reference sequence). The CDR3 loop spans 16 amino acids.

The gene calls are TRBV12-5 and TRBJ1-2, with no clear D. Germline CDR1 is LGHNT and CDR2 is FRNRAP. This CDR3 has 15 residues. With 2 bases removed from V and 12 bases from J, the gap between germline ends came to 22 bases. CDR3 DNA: TGTGCTAGTGGTTTGCCTTACCTAGACCGGGTGGTAGACACCTTC. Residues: CASGLPYLDRVVDTF.